A single sample is the source of the 29 T cell receptor beta chains below, sequenced in a study of blood T cell repertoires in COVID-19. Libraries were prepared by immunoSEQ multiplex PCR; TCRdb keeps only in-frame clonotypes and omits some of them. Of 35,000 to 50,000 clones listed, 80% to 90% are singletons. The material sequenced was peripheral blood. The receptors originated from a woman between 40 and 55 years old with acute or convalescent COVID-19.

The rearrangement links TRBV18 to TRBJ1-4, with D hard to call. Trimming removed 3 bases at V and 8 bases at J, with 13 bases between. Germline loops: CDR1 KGHSH, CDR2 LQKENI. The CDR3 loop spans 14 amino acids. The CDR3 coding sequence is TGTGCCAGCTCACCTAACCCTCACTCGGAAAAACTGTTTTTT. Protein sequence: CASSPNPHSEKLFF. The full variable domain, completed using reference TRBV18 and TRBJ1-4, is NAGVMQNPRHLVRRRGQEARLRCSPMKGHSHVYWYRQLPEEGLKFMVYLQKENIIDESGMPKERFSAEFPKEGPSILRIQQVVRGDSAAYFCASSPNPHSEKLFFGSGTQLSVL.

CDR3 bases: TGTGCCAGCAGTCCCAGGGGTTTAAGCTCCTACGAGCAGTACTTC. This translates into CASSPRGLSSYEQYF. The V and J genes are TRBV27 and TRBJ2-7; TRBD1 is a possible D gene (6 bases). This CDR3 is 15 amino acids long. The V end was cut by 5 bases, the J end by 0 bases, with 14 bases between. The germline V gene has CDR1 MNHEY and CDR2 SMNVEV (reference sequence).

The chain links TRBV4-3 to TRBJ2-3, with a weak D call TRBD2 (6 bases). V lost 0 bases to trimming and J lost 8 bases, with 15 bases between them. Germline CDR1 LGHNA, CDR2 YSLEER. The CDR3 is 15 amino acids. CDR3 loop: CASSQEGRGGITQYF. In DNA, the CDR3 is TGCGCCAGCAGCCAAGAGGGAAGAGGAGGGATTACGCAGTATTTT.

The V call is TRBV28, the J call TRBJ2-1; 8 positions match TRBD1. Germline loops: CDR1 MDHEN, CDR2 SYDVKM. The CDR3 contains 13 residues. J was trimmed by 5 bases and V by 10 bases; bases with no gene match: 7. The CDR3 here is CAILDRADNEQFF. The CDR3 nucleotides read TGTGCCATCTTGGACAGGGCCGACAATGAGCAGTTCTTC.

This chain links TRBV5-1 with TRBJ2-3; 8 positions agree with TRBD2. The CDR3 spans 16 residues. CDR1 and CDR2 from the germline V gene are SGHRS and YFSETQ. With V trimmed by 0 bases and J by 2 bases, 5 bases remained unmatched. CDR3 region: CASSLGLAGITDTQYF. CDR3 sequence (DNA): TGCGCCAGCAGCTTGGGGCTAGCGGGTATCACAGATACGCAGTATTTT. Looking up the rest from reference TRBV5-1 and TRBJ2-3 gives the full variable domain: KAGVTQTPRYLIKTRGQQVTLSCSPISGHRSVSWYQQTPGQGLQFLFEYFSETQRNKGNFPGRFSGRQFSNSRSEMNVSTLELGDSALYLCASSLGLAGITDTQYFGPGTRLTVL.

This clone is a singleton in its sample. The rearrangement uses TRBV15 and TRBJ1-1; 7 bases are shared with TRBD1. The CDR3 covers 15 residues. The V gene end was trimmed by 2 bases and the J gene end by 0 bases; junction bases not matched to a gene: 3. CDR1 and CDR2 from the germline V gene are LNHNV and YYDKDF (reference sequence). The CDR3 sequence: CATSRPTGLNTEAFF. The CDR3 region has the DNA TGTGCCACCAGCAGACCGACAGGGTTGAACACTGAAGCTTTCTTT.

The V gene is TRBV7-6, the J gene TRBJ1-5; tentative D call: TRBD1 (5 bases). V was clipped by 5 bases and J by 1 base, with 9 bases between them. This CDR3 has 14 residues. Germline V gene data show CDR1 as SGHVS and CDR2 as FNYEAQ. The CDR3 sequence: CASSVTESNQPQHF. As DNA, the CDR3 is TGTGCCAGCAGCGTGACAGAAAGCAATCAGCCCCAGCATTTT. The full variable domain, completed using reference TRBV7-6 and TRBJ1-5, is GAGVSQSPRYKVTKRGQDVALRCDPISGHVSLYWYRQALGQGPEFLTYFNYEAQQDKSGLPNDRFSAERPEGSISTLTIQRTEQRDSAMYRCASSVTESNQPQHFGDGTRLSIL.

The count of this clone is one. The chain recombines TRBV9 with TRBJ1-3; weak D call: TRBD1 (6 bases). Germline V gene lookup returns CDR1 SGDLS and CDR2 YYNGEE. This CDR3 has 15 residues. Trimming took 4 bases from V and 2 from J, leaving 13 bases between them. The CDR3 bases are TGTGCCAGCAGCCATCCACAGGGTGCTGGAAACACCATATATTTT. It is translated as CASSHPQGAGNTIYF.

The CDR3 loop reads CASNVVPGQLNTEAFF. CDR3 in DNA: TGTGCCAGCAATGTTGTCCCCGGACAGCTGAACACTGAAGCTTTCTTT. V gene TRBV2 combines with J gene TRBJ1-1; D possibly corresponds to TRBD1 (6 bases). The V and J ends lost 7 bases and 0 bases respectively, with 18 bases between them. Looked up from germline, CDR1 is SNHLY and CDR2 is FYNNEI. The CDR3 has 16 amino acids.

The chain combines TRBV20-1 with TRBJ1-4; D not certain. The CDR3 extends over 14 amino acids. CDR1 is DFQATT, CDR2 SNEGSKA, per germline (reference sequence). With 3 bases removed from V and 7 bases from J, the gap between germline ends came to 15 bases. CDR3 DNA: TGCAGTGCTAGTGACGGGAGGCTGGGTGAAAAACTGTTTTTT. Amino acid sequence: CSASDGRLGEKLFF.

The J gene is TRBJ1-1, the V gene TRBV6-5; D gene ambiguous. V lost 0 bases and J 6 bases, leaving 11 bases between the germline ends. CDR3 length: 14 amino acids. Germline CDR1 and CDR2: MNHEY and SVGAGI. In DNA, the CDR3 is TGTGCCAGCAGTTACTCGTCAGGTACGGCTGAAGCTTTCTTT. Its translation: CASSYSSGTAEAFF.

The genes are TRBV19 and TRBJ1-2; maybe TRBD1 (5 bases). This CDR3 has 13 residues. Per the germline V gene, CDR1 is LNHDA and CDR2 is SQIVND (reference sequence). V lost 1 base and J 4 bases, leaving 7 bases between the germline ends. CDR3 coding DNA: TGTGCCAGTAGTATAGGACAGTCCTATGGCTACACCTTC. The encoded protein is CASSIGQSYGYTF. Looking up the rest from reference TRBV19 and TRBJ1-2 gives the full variable domain: DGGITQSPKYLFRKEGQNVTLSCEQNLNHDAMYWYRQDPGQGLRLIYYSQIVNDFQKGDIAEGYSVSREKKESFPLTVTSAQKNPTAFYLCASSIGQSYGYTFGSGTRLTVV.

The chain is built from TRBV9 and TRBJ2-1, with 10 bases matching TRBD1. V lost 3 bases and J lost 5; bases outside the gene matches: 11. The CDR3 extends over 17 amino acids. Germline V gene lookup returns CDR1 SGDLS and CDR2 YYNGEE. Written as DNA, the CDR3 is TGTGCCAGCAGCGCTACGGCGGGGACAGGGGCCCACAATGAGCAGTTCTTC. Its translation is CASSATAGTGAHNEQFF.

J is TRBJ1-1 and V is TRBV4-2; D might be TRBD1 (5 bases). Germline V gene sequence: CDR1 LGHNA, CDR2 YNFKEQ. The V end lost 3 bases, the J end lost 6 bases, and 17 bases lay between the germline ends. The CDR3 loop spans 15 amino acids. Written as DNA, the CDR3 is TGTGCCAGCAGCCAGGACGCGCGCTCGGGGGCTGAAGCTTTCTTT. This encodes CASSQDARSGAEAFF.

The chain combines TRBV6-5 with TRBJ2-1; 7 positions agree with TRBD1. Unmatched junction bases numbered 5, after V lost 8 bases and J lost 1 base. Germline assignment: CDR1 MNHEY and CDR2 SVGAGI. CDR3 length: 14 residues. The CDR3: CASGQGVSYNEQFF. As DNA, the CDR3 is TGTGCCAGCGGCCAGGGGGTATCCTACAATGAGCAGTTCTTC.

This chain connects TRBV19 to TRBJ1-1; no reliable D call. Trimming removed 7 bases at V and 5 bases at J, with 26 bases between. CDR1 and CDR2 from the germline V gene are LNHDA and SQIVND (reference sequence). The CDR3 runs 17 residues. CDR3 coding DNA: TGTGCCAGTACCTATTCCCTGTTCGCGGGCAGCATTACTGAAGCTTTCTTT. This translates into CASTYSLFAGSITEAFF.

This chain uses TRBV28 with TRBJ1-2, with D possibly matching TRBD1 (6 bases). Germline V gene data show CDR1 as MDHEN and CDR2 as SYDVKM. The ends were cut back, 1 base at V and 4 bases at J, with 13 bases in the middle. The CDR3 runs to 15 residues. In DNA, the CDR3 is TGTGCCAGCAGTTTATACGGGGGGCGCCTCTATGGCTACACCTTC. Protein sequence: CASSLYGGRLYGYTF.

The chain employs TRBV9 and TRBJ1-2; D not resolved. This CDR3 has 14 amino acids. Germline V CDR1 and CDR2: SGDLS, YYNGEE. V lost 0 bases and J 2 bases, leaving 8 bases between the germline ends. The CDR3 sequence: CASSVGRENYGYTF. CDR3 nucleotide sequence: TGTGCCAGCAGCGTAGGGCGGGAAAACTATGGCTACACCTTC.

This chain joins TRBV3-1 (or the pseudogene TRBV3-2) and TRBJ2-3, with 8 bases lining up with TRBD2. This CDR3 contains 17 residues. The germline V gene has CDR1 LGHDT and CDR2 YNNKEL (reference sequence). The junction had 5 bases not matched to a gene; V was cut back by 0 bases and J by 0 bases. CDR3 in amino acids: CASSQERRGASTDTQYF. DNA of the CDR3: TGTGCCAGCAGCCAAGAACGGCGGGGGGCTAGCACAGATACGCAGTATTTT.

The J gene is TRBJ2-1, the V gene TRBV11-3; 10 positions match TRBD1. Germline CDR1 SGHNT, CDR2 YENEEA. J was trimmed by 9 bases and V by 5 bases; bases with no gene match: 22. The CDR3 totals 19 residues. CDR3 nucleotide sequence: TGTGCCAGCAGCAACCCGGGACAGGGGCACGGGCTATCTATTGGTGAGCAGTTCTTC. Translation: CASSNPGQGHGLSIGEQFF. The whole variable domain, remainder taken from reference TRBV11-3 and TRBJ2-1, is EAGVVQSPRYKIIEKKQPVAFWCNPISGHNTLYWYLQNLGQGPELLIRYENEEAVDDSQLPKDRFSAERLKGVDSTLKIQPAELGDSAVYLCASSNPGQGHGLSIGEQFFGPGTRLTVL.

The chain joins TRBV7-6 to TRBJ2-3; 11 bases line up with TRBD2. This CDR3 is 15 amino acids long. Germline lookup yields CDR1 SGHVS and CDR2 FNYEAQ. V lost 4 bases, J lost 6 bases, and 6 bases stayed unmatched. Here the CDR3 reads CASSSRLAGSDTQYF. CDR3 DNA sequence: TGTGCCAGCAGCTCCCGACTAGCGGGGTCCGATACGCAGTATTTT.

This clone was recorded only once. The genes are TRBV29-1 and TRBJ1-1; no firm D call. Trimming left V 4 bases short and J 0 bases short, with 12 bases between. Germline lookup yields CDR1 SQVTM and CDR2 ANQGSEA. CDR3 length: 14 amino acids. The chain's CDR3 is CSVVGSVMNTEAFF. The DNA of the CDR3 is TGCAGCGTTGTTGGCAGTGTGATGAACACTGAAGCTTTCTTT. Supplemented by reference TRBV29-1 and TRBJ1-1, the full variable domain reads SAVISQKPSRDICQRGTSLTIQCQVDSQVTMMFWYRQQPGQSLTLIATANQGSEATYESGFVIDKFPISRPNLTFSTLTVSNMSPEDSSIYLCSVVGSVMNTEAFFGQGTRLTVV.

The chain recombines TRBV28 with TRBJ1-5, with 9 nucleotides matching TRBD1. After removal of 5 bases from V and 5 bases from J, the junction contained 4 bases not matched to a gene. The CDR3 consists of 14 residues. From germline, CDR1 is MDHEN and CDR2 SYDVKM. CDR3 amino acids: CASSAGTGHQPQHF. DNA of the CDR3: TGTGCCAGCAGTGCCGGGACAGGGCATCAGCCCCAGCATTTT.

The chain links TRBV7-9 to TRBJ2-5; possibly TRBD1 for D (6 bases). V lost 5 bases to trimming and J lost 3 bases, with 16 bases between them. The CDR3 is 15 residues long. Germline lookup yields CDR1 SEHNR and CDR2 FQNEAQ (reference sequence). CDR3 in DNA: TGTGCCAGCAGCGCGCCCGGGACACATAAAGAGACCCAGTACTTC. Its translation is CASSAPGTHKETQYF.

This rearrangement joins TRBV7-3 to TRBJ2-3, with 8 positions matching TRBD2. V lost 0 bases and J lost 4; bases outside the gene matches: 6. Germline lookup yields CDR1 SGHTA and CDR2 FQGTGA. The CDR3 length is 16 residues. The CDR3 spells CASSLTNGLASDTQYF. Written as DNA, the CDR3 is TGTGCCAGCAGCTTAACTAACGGACTAGCCTCAGATACGCAGTATTTT.

The J gene is TRBJ2-4, the V gene TRBV15, with 12 bases aligning to TRBD1. The CDR3 loop spans 18 amino acids. Germline-derived CDR1 and CDR2 are LNHNV and YYDKDF (reference sequence). The V and J ends lost 8 bases and 3 bases, in that order; junction bases with no gene match: 14. In nucleotides, the CDR3 is TGTGCCACCGCTACCGGGACAGGGGGCTCGTGGGTCAAAAACATTCAGTACTTC. As protein: CATATGTGGSWVKNIQYF. Full variable domain (remainder filled in from reference TRBV15 and TRBJ2-4): DAMVIQNPRYQVTQFGKPVTLSCSQTLNHNVMYWYQQKSSQAPKLLFHYYDKDFNNEADTPDNFQSRRPNTSFCFLDIRSPGLGDTAMYLCATATGTGGSWVKNIQYFGAGTRLSVL.

The rearrangement joins TRBV4-1 to TRBJ2-5; D perhaps matches TRBD2 (6 bases). CDR3 length: 16 residues. The V end was cut by 1 base, the J end by 0 bases, with 12 bases between. Germline CDR1 reads MGHRA; CDR2 reads YSYEKL. DNA of the CDR3: TGCGCCAGCAGCCAAGGCGGCGGGGCTAACCAAGAGACCCAGTACTTC. It codes for CASSQGGGANQETQYF.

CDR3 bases: TGTGCCAGCAGTGACCAGGGTTACACCGGGGAGCTGTTTTTT. It encodes CASSDQGYTGELFF. The J gene is TRBJ2-2, the V gene TRBV27; D might be TRBD1 (5 bases). The CDR3 totals 14 residues. The germline CDR1 and CDR2 sequences are MNHEY and SMNVEV (reference sequence). The germline V and J ends were trimmed by 5 bases and 3 bases, with 10 bases remaining between them.

With respect to this clone: The same CDR3 is also encoded by other DNA sequences in this sample. The rearrangement links TRBV9 to TRBJ2-1; 8 positions agree with TRBD2. Germline V gene sequence: CDR1 SGDLS, CDR2 YYNGEE. CDR3 length equals 15 residues. Germline trimming cut 3 bases from V and 0 bases from J; bases unmatched to any gene: 2. The CDR3, as DNA: TGTGCCAGCAGCGGAAGCGGGAGCTCCTACAATGAGCAGTTCTTC. Translation: CASSGSGSSYNEQFF.